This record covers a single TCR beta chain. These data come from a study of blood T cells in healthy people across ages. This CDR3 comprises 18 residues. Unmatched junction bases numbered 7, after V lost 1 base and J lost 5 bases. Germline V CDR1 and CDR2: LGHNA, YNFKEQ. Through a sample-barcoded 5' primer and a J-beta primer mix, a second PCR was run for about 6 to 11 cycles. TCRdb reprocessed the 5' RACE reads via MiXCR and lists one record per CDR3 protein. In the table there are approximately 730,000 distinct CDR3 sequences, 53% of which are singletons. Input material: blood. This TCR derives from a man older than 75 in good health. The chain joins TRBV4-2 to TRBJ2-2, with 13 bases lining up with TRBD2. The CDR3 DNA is TGTGCCAGCAGCCAAGTCCGACTAGCGGGAGGAGATACCGGGGAGCTGTTTTTT. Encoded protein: CASSQVRLAGGDTGELFF.